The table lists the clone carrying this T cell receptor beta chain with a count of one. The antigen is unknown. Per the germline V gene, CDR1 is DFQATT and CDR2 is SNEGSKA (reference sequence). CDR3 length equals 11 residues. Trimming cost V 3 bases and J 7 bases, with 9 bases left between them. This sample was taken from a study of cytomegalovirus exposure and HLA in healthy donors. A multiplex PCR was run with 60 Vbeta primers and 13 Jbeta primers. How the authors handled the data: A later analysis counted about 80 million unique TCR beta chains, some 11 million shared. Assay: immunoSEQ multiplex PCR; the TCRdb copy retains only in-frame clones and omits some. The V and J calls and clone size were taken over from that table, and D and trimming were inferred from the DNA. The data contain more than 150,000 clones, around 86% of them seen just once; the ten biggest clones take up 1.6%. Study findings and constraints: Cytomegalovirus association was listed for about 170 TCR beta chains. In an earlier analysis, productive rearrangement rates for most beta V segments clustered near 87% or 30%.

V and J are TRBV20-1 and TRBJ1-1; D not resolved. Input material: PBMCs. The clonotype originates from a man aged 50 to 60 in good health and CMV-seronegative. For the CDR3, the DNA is TGCAGTGCTAGTTATCTCCGTGAAGCTTTCTTT. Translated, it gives CSASYLREAFF.